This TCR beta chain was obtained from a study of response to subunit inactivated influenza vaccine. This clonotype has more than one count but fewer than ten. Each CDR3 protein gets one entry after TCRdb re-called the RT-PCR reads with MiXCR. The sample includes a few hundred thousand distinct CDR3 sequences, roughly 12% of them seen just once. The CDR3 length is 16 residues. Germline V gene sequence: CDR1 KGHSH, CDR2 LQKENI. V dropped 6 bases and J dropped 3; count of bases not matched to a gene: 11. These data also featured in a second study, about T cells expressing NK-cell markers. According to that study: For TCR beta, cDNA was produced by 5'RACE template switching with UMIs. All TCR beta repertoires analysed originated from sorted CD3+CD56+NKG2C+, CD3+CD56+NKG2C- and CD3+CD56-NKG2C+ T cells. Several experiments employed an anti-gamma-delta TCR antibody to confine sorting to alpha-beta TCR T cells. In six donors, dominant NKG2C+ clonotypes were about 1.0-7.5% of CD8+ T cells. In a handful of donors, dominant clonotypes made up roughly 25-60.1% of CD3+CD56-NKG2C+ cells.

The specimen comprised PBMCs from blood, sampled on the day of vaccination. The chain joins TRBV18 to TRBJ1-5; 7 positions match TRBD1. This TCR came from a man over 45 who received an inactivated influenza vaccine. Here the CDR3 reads CASSALRDSVNQPQHF. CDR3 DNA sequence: TGTGCCAGCTCGGCACTCCGGGACAGCGTCAATCAGCCCCAGCATTTT.